This T cell receptor beta chain was captured by sequencing in a study of cytotoxic CD8 clonotypes in ibrutinib-treated CLL. Looking at the study overall: Sequencing produced an average of around 260,000 productive templates and under 100,000 productive rearrangements per sample.

The sample holds one count of this clone. As yet, its antigen is unknown. The table came from immunoSEQ multiplex PCR; TCRdb's copy has only in-frame clones and leaves some out. The sample has some 130,000 clones; around 80% are singletons. Study conclusions and caveats: Sustained-remission and progressing patients diverged in sampling times.

Trimming left V 6 bases short and J 1 base short, with 13 bases between. The CDR3 has 14 residues. Per germline, CDR1 MNHEY and CDR2 SMNVEV (reference sequence). This receptor was taken from a human donor with chronic lymphocytic leukemia. Specimen: PBMCs, collected after 24 months of ibrutinib treatment. The genes are TRBV27 and TRBJ2-7, with TRBD1 as a possible D gene (5 bases). CDR3 in DNA: TGTGCCAGCAGAGTGGACACATTGTCCTACGAGCAGTACTTC. Translating gives CASRVDTLSYEQYF.